This TCR beta chain was identified in a study of OX40 agonist ivuxolimab in advanced cancers. Background on the study: The dose-escalation cohort had hepatocellular carcinoma, melanoma, renal cell or head and neck cancer. Study-wide results and limits: Clonal expansion was seen in CD4+ and CD8+ blood T cells by week 6 at 0.1 to 3.0 mg/kg. Among the lowest peripheral clonal expansion occurred in 0.1-3.0 mg/kg partial responders. Expanded clones were, on average, more numerous in CD8+ T cells than in CD4+.

Generated by immunoSEQ multiplex PCR, the TCRdb table keeps only in-frame clones and is missing some. The sample holds about 40,000 clones, roughly 91% seen once. V lost 3 bases to trimming and J lost 0 bases, with 15 bases between them. Germline CDR1 and CDR2: SGDLS and YYNGEE. The CDR3 is 17 residues long. As for this clone: The antigen is unknown.

The origin of this receptor is an adult with an advanced solid tumor such as melanoma, head and neck, liver or kidney cancer. Sequencing used CD4+ or CD8+ T cells sorted from blood, obtained in a trial of the OX40 agonist ivuxolimab. This rearrangement joins TRBV9 to TRBJ1-4; perhaps TRBD1 as D (5 bases). CDR3: CASSGGRRKTTNEKLFF. CDR3 sequence (DNA): TGTGCCAGCAGCGGGGGACGAAGAAAGACAACTAATGAAAAACTGTTTTTT.